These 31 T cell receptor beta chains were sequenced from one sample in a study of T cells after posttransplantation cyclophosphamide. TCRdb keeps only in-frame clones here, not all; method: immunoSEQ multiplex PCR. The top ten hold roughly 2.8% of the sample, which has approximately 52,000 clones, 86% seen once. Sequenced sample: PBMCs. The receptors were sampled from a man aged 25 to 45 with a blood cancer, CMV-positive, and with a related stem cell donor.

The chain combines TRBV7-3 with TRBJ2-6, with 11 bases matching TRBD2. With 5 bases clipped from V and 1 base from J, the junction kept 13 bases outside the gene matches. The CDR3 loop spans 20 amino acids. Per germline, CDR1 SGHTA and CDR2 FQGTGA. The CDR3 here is CASSPLSGRARLSGANVLTF. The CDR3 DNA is TGTGCCAGCAGCCCTCTTAGCGGGAGGGCCCGCTTGTCTGGGGCCAACGTCCTGACTTTC.

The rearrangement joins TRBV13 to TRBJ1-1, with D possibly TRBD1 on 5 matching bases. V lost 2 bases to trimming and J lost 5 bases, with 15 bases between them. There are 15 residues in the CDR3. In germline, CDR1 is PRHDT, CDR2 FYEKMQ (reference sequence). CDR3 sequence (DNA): TGTGCCAGCAGCTTACCGCAGGGCTTGGCGACTGAAGCTTTCTTT. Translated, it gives CASSLPQGLATEAFF.

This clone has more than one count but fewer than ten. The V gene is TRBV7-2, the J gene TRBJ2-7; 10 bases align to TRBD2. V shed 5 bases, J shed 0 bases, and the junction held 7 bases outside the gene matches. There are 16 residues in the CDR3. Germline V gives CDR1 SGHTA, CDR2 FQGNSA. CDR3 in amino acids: CASSRRSSGSSYEQYF. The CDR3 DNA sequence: TGTGCCAGCAGCCGTCGGTCTAGCGGGAGCTCCTACGAGCAGTACTTC.

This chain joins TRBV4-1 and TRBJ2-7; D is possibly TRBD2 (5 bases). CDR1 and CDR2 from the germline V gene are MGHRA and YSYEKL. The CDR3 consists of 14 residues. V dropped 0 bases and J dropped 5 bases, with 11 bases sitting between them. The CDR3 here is CASSQDREWDEQYF. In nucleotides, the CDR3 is TGCGCCAGCAGCCAAGATAGGGAGTGGGACGAGCAGTACTTC.

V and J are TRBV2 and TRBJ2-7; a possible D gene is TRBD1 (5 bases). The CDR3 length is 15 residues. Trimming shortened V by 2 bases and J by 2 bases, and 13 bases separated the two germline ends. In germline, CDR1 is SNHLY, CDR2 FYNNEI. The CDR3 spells CASSEWGRKTYEQYF. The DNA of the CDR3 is TGTGCCAGCAGTGAATGGGGCAGGAAAACCTACGAGCAGTACTTC.

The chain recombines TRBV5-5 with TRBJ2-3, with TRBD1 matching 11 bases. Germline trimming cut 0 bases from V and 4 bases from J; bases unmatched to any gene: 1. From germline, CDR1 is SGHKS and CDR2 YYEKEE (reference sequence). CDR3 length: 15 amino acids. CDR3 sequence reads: CASSLGGQGADTQYF. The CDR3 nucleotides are TGTGCCAGCAGCTTGGGGGGACAGGGGGCAGATACGCAGTATTTT. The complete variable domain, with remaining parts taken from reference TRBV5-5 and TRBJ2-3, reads DAGVTQSPTHLIKTRGQQVTLRCSPISGHKSVSWYQQVLGQGPQFIFQYYEKEERGRGNFPDRFSARQFPNYSSELNVNALLLGDSALYLCASSLGGQGADTQYFGPGTRLTVL.

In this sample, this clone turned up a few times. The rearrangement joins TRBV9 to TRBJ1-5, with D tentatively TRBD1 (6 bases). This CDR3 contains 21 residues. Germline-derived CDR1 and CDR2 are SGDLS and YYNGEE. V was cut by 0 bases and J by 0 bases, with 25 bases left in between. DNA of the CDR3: TGTGCCAGCAGCGTAGTAGTATTATGGGACAACGACCTTTATAGCAATCAGCCCCAGCATTTT. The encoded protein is CASSVVVLWDNDLYSNQPQHF. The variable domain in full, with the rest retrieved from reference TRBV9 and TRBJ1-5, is DSGVTQTPKHLITATGQRVTLRCSPRSGDLSVYWYQQSLDQGLQFLIQYYNGEERAKGNILERFSAQQFPDLHSELNLSSLELGDSALYFCASSVVVLWDNDLYSNQPQHFGDGTRLSIL.

CDR3 sequence: CASSLETGIVNEQFF. CDR3 bases: TGTGCCAGCAGCTTGGAGACAGGAATCGTCAATGAGCAGTTCTTC. The V gene is TRBV5-8, the J gene TRBJ2-1; tentatively, D is TRBD1 (6 bases). Between the trimmed V and J ends, which lost 0 bases and 6 bases, there was a span of 13 bases. This CDR3 has 15 residues. CDR1 and CDR2 (germline): SGHTS, YDEGEE.

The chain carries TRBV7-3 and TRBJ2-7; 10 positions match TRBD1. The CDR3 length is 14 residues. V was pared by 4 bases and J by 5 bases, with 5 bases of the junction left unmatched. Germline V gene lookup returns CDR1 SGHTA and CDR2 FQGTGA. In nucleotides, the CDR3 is TGTGCCAGCAGCTCTTCCGGGACAGGGGACGAGCAGTACTTC. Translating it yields CASSSSGTGDEQYF.

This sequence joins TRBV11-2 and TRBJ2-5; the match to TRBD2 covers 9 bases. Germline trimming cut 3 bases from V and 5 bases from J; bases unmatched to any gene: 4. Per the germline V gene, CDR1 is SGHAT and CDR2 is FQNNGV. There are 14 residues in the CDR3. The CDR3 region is CASSLAGGLETQYF. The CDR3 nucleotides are TGTGCCAGCAGCTTGGCGGGAGGGCTGGAGACCCAGTACTTC. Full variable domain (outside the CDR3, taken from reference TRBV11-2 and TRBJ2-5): EAGVAQSPRYKIIEKRQSVAFWCNPISGHATLYWYQQILGQGPKLLIQFQNNGVVDDSQLPKDRFSAERLKGVDSTLKIQPAKLEDSAVYLCASSLAGGLETQYFGPGTRLLVL.

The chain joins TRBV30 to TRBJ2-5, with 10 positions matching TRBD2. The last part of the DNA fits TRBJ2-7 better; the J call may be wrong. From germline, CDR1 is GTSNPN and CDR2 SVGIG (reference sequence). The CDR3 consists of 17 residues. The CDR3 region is CAWQWPSAGGPVDEQYF. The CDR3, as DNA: TGTGCCTGGCAGTGGCCTTCAGCGGGAGGGCCGGTGGACGAGCAGTACTTC.

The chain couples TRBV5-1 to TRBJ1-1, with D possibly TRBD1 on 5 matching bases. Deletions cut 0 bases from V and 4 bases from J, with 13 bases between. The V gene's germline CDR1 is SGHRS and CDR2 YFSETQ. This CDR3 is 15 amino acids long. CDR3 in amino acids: CASSLGPGQVTEAFF. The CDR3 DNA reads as TGCGCCAGCAGCTTGGGTCCAGGGCAGGTCACTGAAGCTTTCTTT.

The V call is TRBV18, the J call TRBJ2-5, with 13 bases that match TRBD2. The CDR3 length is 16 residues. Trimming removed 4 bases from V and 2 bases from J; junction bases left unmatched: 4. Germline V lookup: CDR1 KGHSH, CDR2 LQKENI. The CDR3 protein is CASSRRLAGGQETQYF. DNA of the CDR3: TGTGCCAGCTCACGTCGACTAGCGGGAGGACAAGAGACCCAGTACTTC.

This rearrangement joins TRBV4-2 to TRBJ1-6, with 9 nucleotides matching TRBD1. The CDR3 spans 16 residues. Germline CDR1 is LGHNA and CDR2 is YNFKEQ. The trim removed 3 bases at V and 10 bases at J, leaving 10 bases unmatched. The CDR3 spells CASSQHTGTGYSPLHF. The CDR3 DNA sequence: TGTGCCAGCAGCCAGCACACCGGGACAGGGTACTCACCCCTCCACTTT.

The CDR3 DNA sequence: TGTGCCAGCAGCTTAGGCAGCTACGAGCAGTACTTC. It specifies CASSLGSYEQYF. The rearrangement links TRBV11-1 to TRBJ2-7; unclear D gene. CDR1 is SGHAT and CDR2 is FQDESV in the germline V gene (reference sequence). The CDR3 runs to 12 residues. Trimming shortened V by 1 base and J by 3 bases, and 4 bases separated the two germline ends.

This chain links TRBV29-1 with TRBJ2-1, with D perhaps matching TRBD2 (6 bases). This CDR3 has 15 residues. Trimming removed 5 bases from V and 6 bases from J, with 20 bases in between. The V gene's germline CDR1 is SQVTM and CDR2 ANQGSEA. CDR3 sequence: CSVTPGLRNGNEQFF. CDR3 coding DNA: TGCAGCGTTACACCGGGACTGAGGAACGGCAATGAGCAGTTCTTC.

The CDR3 loop reads CASSLLIGRNTEAFF. The CDR3 DNA follows: TGTGCCAGCAGTCTATTGATTGGTAGGAACACTGAAGCTTTCTTT. The chain has TRBV28 and TRBJ1-1; D is ambiguous. The CDR3 runs 15 residues. Looked up from germline, CDR1 is MDHEN and CDR2 is SYDVKM. Trimming removed 5 bases from V and 1 base from J, with 14 bases in between.

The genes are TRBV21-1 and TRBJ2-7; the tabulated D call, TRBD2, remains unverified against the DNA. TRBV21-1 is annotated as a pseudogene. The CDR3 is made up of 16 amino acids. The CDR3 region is CASSKLGGIPSYEQYF. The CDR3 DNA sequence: TGTGCCAGCAGCAAATTGGGGGGGATCCCCTCCTACGAGCAGTACTTC.

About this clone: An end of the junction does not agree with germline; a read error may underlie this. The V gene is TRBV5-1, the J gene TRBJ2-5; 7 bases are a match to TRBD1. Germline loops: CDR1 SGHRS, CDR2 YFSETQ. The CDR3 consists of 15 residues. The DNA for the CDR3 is TGCGCCAGCAGCTTGGGAGTCTCCGGGACAGCATCTTTAGACTTC. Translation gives CASSLGVSGTASLDF.

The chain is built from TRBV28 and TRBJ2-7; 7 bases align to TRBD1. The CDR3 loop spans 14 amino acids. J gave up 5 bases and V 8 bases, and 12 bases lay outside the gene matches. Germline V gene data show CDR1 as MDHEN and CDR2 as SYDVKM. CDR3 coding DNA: TGTGCCAGCGGTAGACAGGGTTTAGTCCACGAGCAGTACTTC. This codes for CASGRQGLVHEQYF.

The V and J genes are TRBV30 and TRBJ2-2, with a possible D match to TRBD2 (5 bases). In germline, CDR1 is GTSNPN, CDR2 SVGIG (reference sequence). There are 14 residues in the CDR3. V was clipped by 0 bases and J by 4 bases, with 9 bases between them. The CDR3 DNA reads TGTGCCTGGAGTGTAACTAGAAGCACCGGGGAGCTGTTTTTT. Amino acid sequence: CAWSVTRSTGELFF.

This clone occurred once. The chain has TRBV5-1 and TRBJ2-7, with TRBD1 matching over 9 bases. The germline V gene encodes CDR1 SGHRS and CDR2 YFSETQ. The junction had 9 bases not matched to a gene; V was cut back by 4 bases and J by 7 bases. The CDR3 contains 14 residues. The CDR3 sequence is CASSGGTGLVEQYF. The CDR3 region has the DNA TGCGCCAGCAGCGGCGGGACAGGGCTAGTAGAGCAGTACTTC.

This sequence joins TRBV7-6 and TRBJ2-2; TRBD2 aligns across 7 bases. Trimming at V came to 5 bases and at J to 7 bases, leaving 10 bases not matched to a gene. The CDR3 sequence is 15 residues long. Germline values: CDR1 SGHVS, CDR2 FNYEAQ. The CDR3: CASSMNAGVVGELFF. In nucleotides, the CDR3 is TGTGCCAGCAGCATGAACGCGGGAGTCGTCGGGGAGCTGTTTTTT.

The CDR3 sequence is CASSEYKGGTQYF. CDR3 bases: TGTGCCAGCAGTGAATATAAAGGGGGGACCCAGTACTTC. The chain combines TRBV25-1 with TRBJ2-5; perhaps TRBD1 as D (6 bases). CDR3 length: 13 amino acids. Germline V gene lookup returns CDR1 MGHDK and CDR2 SYGVNS. The V end was cut by 0 bases, the J end by 7 bases, with 9 bases between.

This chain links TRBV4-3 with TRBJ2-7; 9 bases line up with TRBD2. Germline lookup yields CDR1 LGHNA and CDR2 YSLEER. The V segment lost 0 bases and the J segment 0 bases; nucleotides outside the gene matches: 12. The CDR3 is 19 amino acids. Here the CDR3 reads CASSQDRNSGSPNSYEQYF. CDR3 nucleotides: TGCGCCAGCAGCCAAGATCGGAATAGCGGGAGCCCCAACTCCTACGAGCAGTACTTC.

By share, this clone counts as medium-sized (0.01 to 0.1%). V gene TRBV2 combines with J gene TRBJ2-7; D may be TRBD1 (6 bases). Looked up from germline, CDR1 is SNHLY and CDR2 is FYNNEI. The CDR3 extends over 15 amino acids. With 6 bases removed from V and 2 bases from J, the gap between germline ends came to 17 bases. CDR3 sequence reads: CASSQLGQWTYEQYF. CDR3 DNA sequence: TGTGCCAGCAGCCAACTAGGACAGTGGACCTACGAGCAGTACTTC.

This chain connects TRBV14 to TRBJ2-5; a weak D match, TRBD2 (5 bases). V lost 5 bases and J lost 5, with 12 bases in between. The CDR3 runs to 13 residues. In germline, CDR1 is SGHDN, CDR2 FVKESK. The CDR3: CASSLWRRETQYF. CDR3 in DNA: TGTGCCAGCAGCTTATGGCGGAGGGAGACCCAGTACTTC.

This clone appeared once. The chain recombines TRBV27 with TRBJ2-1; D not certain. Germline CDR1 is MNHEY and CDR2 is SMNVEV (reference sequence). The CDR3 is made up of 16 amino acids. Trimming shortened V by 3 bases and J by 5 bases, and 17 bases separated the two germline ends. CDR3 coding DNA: TGTGCCAGCAGTTTGGGTCCCCCTACGAGGAACAATGAGCAGTTCTTC. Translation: CASSLGPPTRNNEQFF.

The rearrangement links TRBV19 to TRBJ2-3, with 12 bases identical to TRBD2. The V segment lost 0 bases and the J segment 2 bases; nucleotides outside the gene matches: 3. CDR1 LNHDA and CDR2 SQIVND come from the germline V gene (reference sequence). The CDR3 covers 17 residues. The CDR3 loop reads CASSIDGLAGFTDTQYF. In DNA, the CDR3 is TGTGCCAGTAGTATAGACGGACTAGCGGGGTTCACAGATACGCAGTATTTT.

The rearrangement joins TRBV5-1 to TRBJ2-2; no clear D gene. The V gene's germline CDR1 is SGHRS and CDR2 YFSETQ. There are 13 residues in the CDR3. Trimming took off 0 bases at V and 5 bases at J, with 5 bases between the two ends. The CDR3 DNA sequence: TGCGCCAGCAGCTTGGTTGAGACCGGGGAGCTGTTTTTT. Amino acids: CASSLVETGELFF.

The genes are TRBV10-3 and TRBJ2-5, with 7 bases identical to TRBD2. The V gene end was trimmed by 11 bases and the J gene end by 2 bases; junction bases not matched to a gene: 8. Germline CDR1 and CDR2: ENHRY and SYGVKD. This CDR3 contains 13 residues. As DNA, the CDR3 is TGTGCCTCGTCTAGCGGTTTTCAAGAGACCCAGTACTTC. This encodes CASSSGFQETQYF.